One sample yielded the 10 T cell receptor beta chains listed below, sequenced in a study of technical replicates of blood from several donors. Using immunoSEQ multiplex PCR, the repertoire was profiled, and TCRdb retains in-frame clones only, with some absent. The profile covers tens of thousands of clones, with around nine tenths appearing a single time and under 0.5% taken by the ten largest. The sequencing input was T cells isolated from PBMCs. The receptors shown here come from a human donor in good health.

This clone was counted once. The genes are TRBV6-1 and TRBJ2-5, with TRBD2 identical over 9 bases. V lost 6 bases, J lost 1 base, and 3 bases stayed unmatched. The length of the CDR3 is 14 residues. The germline CDR1 and CDR2 sequences are MNHNS and SASEGT. The CDR3 protein is CASRASGTQETQYF. CDR3 bases: TGTGCCAGCAGGGCTAGCGGGACCCAAGAGACCCAGTACTTC.

V and J are TRBV29-1 and TRBJ2-6; D not certain. Between the trimmed V and J ends, which lost 7 bases and 1 base, there was a span of 17 bases. The CDR3 loop spans 16 amino acids. Germline V lookup: CDR1 SQVTM, CDR2 ANQGSEA. The CDR3 is CSAHTPGPSGANVLTF. As DNA, the CDR3 is TGCAGCGCACACACTCCTGGGCCATCTGGGGCCAACGTCCTGACTTTC.

The J gene is TRBJ1-3, the V gene TRBV19; no firm D call. This CDR3 contains 14 residues. Germline-derived CDR1 and CDR2 are LNHDA and SQIVND (reference sequence). With 5 bases removed from V and 1 base from J, the gap between germline ends came to 9 bases. The CDR3 protein is CASSAQVSGNTIYF. The CDR3 coding sequence is TGTGCCAGTAGTGCACAAGTATCTGGAAACACCATATATTTT. The whole variable domain, remainder taken from reference TRBV19 and TRBJ1-3, is DGGITQSPKYLFRKEGQNVTLSCEQNLNHDAMYWYRQDPGQGLRLIYYSQIVNDFQKGDIAEGYSVSREKKESFPLTVTSAQKNPTAFYLCASSAQVSGNTIYFGEGSWLTVV.

The chain combines TRBV6-1 with TRBJ2-7; 11 positions agree with TRBD2. Looked up from germline, CDR1 is MNHNS and CDR2 is SASEGT. The J segment lost 2 bases and the V segment lost 6 bases, leaving 3 bases of the junction unmatched. The length of the CDR3 is 14 residues. CDR3 bases: TGTGCCAGCAGGGGGACTAGCGGCCCCTACGAGCAGTACTTC. Residues: CASRGTSGPYEQYF.

This chain links TRBV10-3 with TRBJ2-1; D may be TRBD2 (6 bases). CDR1 is ENHRY, CDR2 SYGVKD, per germline. The CDR3 is 15 residues long. Trimming shortened V by 6 bases and J by 1 base, and 13 bases separated the two germline ends. CDR3 DNA: TGTGCCATCAGAACCGGGACTGATTCCTACAATGAGCAGTTCTTC. It is translated as CAIRTGTDSYNEQFF.

This clone was counted a single time. This chain joins TRBV6-6 and TRBJ1-1; D is unresolved. The CDR3 loop spans 14 amino acids. V shed 3 bases and J shed 5 bases, with 13 bases lying between them. CDR1 MNHNY and CDR2 SVGAGI come from the germline V gene (reference sequence). CDR3 region: CASSYYVGGTEAFF. CDR3 DNA: TGTGCCAGCAGTTATTACGTCGGAGGGACTGAAGCTTTCTTT.

The table lists this clone with a few counts. The rearrangement joins TRBV7-2 to TRBJ1-5; D unclear. V lost 5 bases to trimming and J lost 0 bases, with 11 bases between them. Germline loops: CDR1 SGHTA, CDR2 FQGNSA. CDR3 length: 15 amino acids. As DNA, the CDR3 is TGTGCCAGCAGCCCCCCACCCTATAGCAATCAGCCCCAGCATTTT. This codes for CASSPPPYSNQPQHF.

V is TRBV2 and J is TRBJ2-7; 8 nucleotides align to TRBD2. V lost 8 bases to trimming and J lost 6 bases; unmatched junction nucleotides: 12. This CDR3 has 14 amino acids. CDR1 is SNHLY, CDR2 FYNNEI, per germline. CDR3 DNA: TGTGCCAGCGGGGGTCCGGGGGGGCTGGTCGAGCAGTACTTC. This encodes CASGGPGGLVEQYF. The full variable domain, with the rest looked up from reference TRBV2 and TRBJ2-7, is EPEVTQTPSHQVTQMGQEVILRCVPISNHLYFYWYRQILGQKVEFLVSFYNNEISEKSEIFDDQFSVERPDGSNFTLKIRSTKLEDSAMYFCASGGPGGLVEQYFGPGTRLTVT.

This chain uses TRBV7-9 with TRBJ1-2; D is unresolved. There are 15 residues in the CDR3. Trimming removed 2 bases from V and 6 bases from J, with 16 bases in between. Looked up from germline, CDR1 is SEHNR and CDR2 is FQNEAQ (reference sequence). The CDR3 loop is CASSLTVPMSDGYTF. The CDR3 region has the DNA TGTGCCAGCAGCTTAACAGTCCCAATGTCAGATGGCTACACCTTC. The complete variable domain, with remaining parts taken from reference TRBV7-9 and TRBJ1-2, reads DTGVSQNPRHKITKRGQNVTFRCDPISEHNRLYWYRQTLGQGPEFLTYFQNEAQLEKSRLLSDRFSAERPKGSFSTLEIQRTEQGDSAMYLCASSLTVPMSDGYTFGSGTRLTVV.

The genes are TRBV6-5 and TRBJ2-1; TRBD2 matches 9 bases. This CDR3 region has 15 residues. Losses at the gene ends were 2 bases for V and 4 bases for J; bases not matched to a gene: 3. Germline CDR1 is MNHEY and CDR2 is SVGAGI. CDR3 coding DNA: TGTGCCAGCAGTTACGCTAGCGGGGCATACAATGAGCAGTTCTTC. This gives the protein CASSYASGAYNEQFF.